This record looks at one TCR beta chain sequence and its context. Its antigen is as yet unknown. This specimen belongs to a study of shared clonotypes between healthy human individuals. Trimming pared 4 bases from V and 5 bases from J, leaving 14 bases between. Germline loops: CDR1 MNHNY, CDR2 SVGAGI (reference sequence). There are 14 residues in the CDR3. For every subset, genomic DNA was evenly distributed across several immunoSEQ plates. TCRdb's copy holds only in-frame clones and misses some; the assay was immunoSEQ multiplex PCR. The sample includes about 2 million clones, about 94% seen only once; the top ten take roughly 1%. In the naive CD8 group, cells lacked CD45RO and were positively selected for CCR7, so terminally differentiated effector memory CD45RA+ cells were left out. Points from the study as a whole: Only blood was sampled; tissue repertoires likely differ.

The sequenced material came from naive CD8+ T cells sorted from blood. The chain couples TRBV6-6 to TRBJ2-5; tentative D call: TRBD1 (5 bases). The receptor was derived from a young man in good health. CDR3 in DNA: TGTGCCAGCAGTTCCGCCTGGGGCCGGGAGACCCAGTACTTC. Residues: CASSSAWGRETQYF.